The rows below give T cell receptor beta chains drawn from one sample of a study of blood T cell repertoires in COVID-19. The data were produced by immunoSEQ multiplex PCR, yet TCRdb's version contains in-frame clones alone and is incomplete. The top ten hold approximately 1.3% of the sample, which has more than 70,000 clones, roughly 90% seen once. Sequencing used peripheral blood. These receptors were collected from an elderly man with active or convalescent COVID-19. Both conserved end residues are part of each CDR3. Fields, in order: clone size, J gene, D gene, V gene, CDR3 protein, CDR3 DNA. A D gene is named only where the DNA matches it firmly. Clone size is stated in some rows and not others, as once, few, many or a class when expanded.

.	TRBJ2-7	.	TRBV6-6	CASSSEGEQYF	TGTGCCAGCAGTTCCGAGGGCGAGCAGTACTTC
.	TRBJ1-5	.	TRBV10-3	CAISRYSNQPQHF	TGTGCCATCAGCAGGTATAGCAATCAGCCCCAGCATTTT
.	TRBJ1-1	.	TRBV6-2/TRBV6-3	CASSWGRSTEAFF	TGTGCCAGCAGTTGGGGGCGGAGCACTGAAGCTTTCTTT
.	TRBJ2-7	.	TRBV19	CASSIIKSGYTYEQYF	TGTGCCAGTAGTATTATAAAAAGCGGGTACACCTACGAGCAGTACTTC
.	TRBJ2-3	TRBD2	TRBV18	CASSLGLAADTQYF	TGTGCCAGCTCACTGGGACTAGCGGCAGATACGCAGTATTTT
.	TRBJ2-7	TRBD1	TRBV7-8	CASSPRQGRYEQYF	TGTGCCAGCAGCCCCCGACAGGGAAGATACGAGCAGTACTTC
once	TRBJ2-7	.	TRBV5-1	CANLCMLRGLGEQYF	TGCGCCAACCTGTGCATGCTTAGGGGGTTGGGGGAGCAGTACTTC
.	TRBJ1-1	.	TRBV5-4	CASSREGNLRNTEAFF	TGTGCCAGCAGTCGGGAGGGAAACCTACGAAACACTGAAGCTTTCTTT
.	TRBJ2-1	TRBD2	TRBV27	CASSLRLAGYNEQFF	TGTGCCAGCAGTTTGAGACTAGCGGGTTACAATGAGCAGTTCTTC
.	TRBJ2-1	.	TRBV2	CASSPNGGLSRNEQFF	TGTGCCAGCAGCCCAAACGGGGGATTAAGTCGCAATGAGCAGTTCTTC
.	TRBJ2-1	TRBD2	TRBV5-6	CASKGLAENEQFF	TGTGCCAGCAAGGGACTAGCGGAGAATGAGCAGTTCTTC
.	TRBJ2-1	TRBD2	TRBV7-9	CASSLTSGRASGNEQFF	TGTGCCAGCAGCTTGACTAGCGGGAGGGCCAGTGGGAATGAGCAGTTCTTC
once	TRBJ2-1	TRBD1	TRBV24-1	CATSDASGTGVHNEQFF	TGTGCCACCAGTGATGCATCGGGGACAGGGGTCCACAATGAGCAGTTCTTC
.	TRBJ1-1	TRBD1	TRBV5-1	CASNGPRDRDRTYTEAFF	TGCGCCAGCAACGGACCTCGGGACAGGGATAGAACTTACACTGAAGCTTTCTTT
once	TRBJ2-7	.	TRBV5-4	CASSFAAGVSYEQYF	TGTGCCAGCAGCTTTGCAGCCGGGGTCTCCTACGAGCAGTACTTC
.	TRBJ1-6	.	TRBV5-8	CASSLASGSKSPLHF	TGTGCCAGCAGCTTGGCCTCGGGATCCAAATCACCCCTCCACTTT
.	TRBJ2-6	TRBD1	TRBV2	CASRGTGTFAGANVLTF	TGTGCCAGCAGGGGGACAGGGACCTTCGCTGGGGCCAACGTCCTGACTTTC
.	TRBJ2-1	.	TRBV7-8	CASSSQSEQFF	TGTGCCAGCAGCTCCCAGTCAGAGCAGTTCTTC
few	TRBJ1-5	.	TRBV7-2	CASSLYSETGRRDF	TGTGCCAGCAGCTTATACTCGGAAACCGGGCGGAGGGACTTT
.	TRBJ1-2	.	TRBV12-3/TRBV12-4	CASSTGLSYGYTF	TGTGCCAGCAGTACAGGGCTTAGCTATGGCTACACCTTC
once	TRBJ2-7	.	TRBV20-1	CSASRREDEQYF	TGCAGTGCTAGTAGGCGGGAAGACGAGCAGTACTTC
.	TRBJ1-5	TRBD1	TRBV4-2	CASSQDDGGGEQPQHF	TGTGCCAGCAGCCAAGACGATGGAGGGGGCGAGCAGCCCCAGCATTTT
.	TRBJ2-1	TRBD2	TRBV6-5	CASRLTSGNEQFF	TGTGCCAGCAGATTGACTAGCGGCAATGAGCAGTTCTTC
few	TRBJ1-1	TRBD1	TRBV4-2	CASSQEQGANTEAFF	TGTGCCAGCAGCCAAGAACAGGGGGCGAACACTGAAGCTTTCTTT
few	TRBJ1-1	TRBD1	TRBV5-4	CASSEDRRTEAFF	TGTGCCAGCAGCGAGGACAGGCGGACTGAAGCTTTCTTT
.	TRBJ2-7	TRBD2	TRBV15	CATESGTSYEQYF	TGTGCCACCGAGAGCGGGACGTCCTACGAGCAGTACTTC
.	TRBJ1-1	.	TRBV6-5	CASTLTPQGNTEAFF	TGTGCCAGCACCCTTACGCCACAGGGGAACACTGAAGCTTTCTTT
few	TRBJ2-1	.	TRBV2	CASSEQGTYNEQFF	TGTGCCAGCAGTGAACAGGGGACCTACAATGAGCAGTTCTTC
.	TRBJ1-1	TRBD1	TRBV5-1	CASSDDRGQKGTEAFF	TGCGCCAGCAGCGACGACAGGGGGCAAAAGGGCACTGAAGCTTTCTTT
.	TRBJ2-1	TRBD2	TRBV19	CASSMVRLAGNEQFF	TGTGCCAGTAGTATGGTCCGACTAGCGGGCAATGAGCAGTTCTTC
.	TRBJ1-4	TRBD1	TRBV6-5	CASSSGGRTGGKLFF	TGTGCCAGCAGTTCAGGGGGTCGAACGGGCGGAAAACTGTTTTTT
.	TRBJ1-1	.	TRBV19	CASTPHQGLGTEAFF	TGTGCCAGTACCCCACATCAGGGGTTGGGCACTGAAGCTTTCTTT
.	TRBJ2-1	.	TRBV5-1	CASSFSGTYNEQFF	TGCGCCAGCAGCTTTAGCGGAACTTACAATGAGCAGTTCTTC
.	TRBJ2-7	.	TRBV9	CASSVEAGHGYEQYF	TGTGCCAGCAGCGTAGAGGCAGGGCATGGTTACGAGCAGTACTTC
.	TRBJ2-1	.	TRBV7-9	CASSLTSYNEQFF	TGTGCCAGCAGTTTAACTAGCTACAATGAGCAGTTCTTC
.	TRBJ2-2	TRBD2	TRBV7-2	CASSRYGTSGRHQVGELFF	TGTGCCAGCAGCCGTTACGGGACTAGCGGGAGGCACCAGGTCGGGGAGCTGTTTTTT
.	TRBJ1-5	TRBD1	TRBV7-8	CASSRDREQPQHF	TGTGCCAGCAGCCGGGACAGGGAACAGCCCCAGCATTTT
few	TRBJ2-7	TRBD2	TRBV19	CASSLGRTGAYEQYF	TGTGCCAGTAGTCTCGGGAGGACGGGGGCCTACGAGCAGTACTTC
.	TRBJ1-1	TRBD1	TRBV11-3	CASSSRMTGYGTEAFF	TGTGCCAGCAGCTCCAGAATGACAGGGTATGGCACTGAAGCTTTCTTT
.	TRBJ2-7	.	TRBV5-1	CASSILPSADYEQYF	TGCGCCAGCAGCATCCTACCTAGCGCAGACTACGAGCAGTACTTC
.	TRBJ1-2	.	TRBV18	CASSLLEVAYSNYGYTF	TGTGCCAGCTCACTTCTGGAGGTCGCCTATAGTAACTATGGCTACACCTTC
.	TRBJ2-3	.	TRBV6-5	CASGVPGTDTQYF	TGTGCCAGCGGAGTCCCGGGCACAGATACGCAGTATTTT
.	TRBJ2-7	TRBD2	TRBV5-4	CASSSVAGSLTYEQYF	TGTGCCAGCAGCTCCGTAGCGGGCTCCCTTACCTACGAGCAGTACTTC
.	TRBJ1-5	TRBD1	TRBV11-2	CASSLAPDRGSNQPQHF	TGTGCCAGCAGCTTAGCCCCGGACAGGGGGAGCAATCAGCCCCAGCATTTT
.	TRBJ2-5	TRBD1	TRBV7-9	CASSLDQGVETQYF	TGTGCCAGCAGCTTAGATCAGGGGGTGGAGACCCAGTACTTC
once	TRBJ2-7	.	TRBV12-3/TRBV12-4	CASSLRPYEQYF	TGTGCCAGCAGTTTGCGGCCTTACGAGCAGTACTTC
.	TRBJ2-5	TRBD1	TRBV24-1	CATSDLVQGGTQYF	TGTGCCACCAGTGATTTAGTACAGGGGGGGACCCAGTACTTC
.	TRBJ1-1	.	TRBV5-1	CASSFTGSPEAFF	TGCGCCAGCAGCTTCACAGGGTCCCCTGAAGCTTTCTTT
.	TRBJ2-1	.	TRBV12-3/TRBV12-4	CASSQGNEQFF	TGTGCCAGCAGTCAGGGCAATGAGCAGTTCTTC
.	TRBJ2-5	TRBD2	TRBV18	CASSRRTSGEETQYF	TGTGCCAGCTCACGCCGGACTAGCGGAGAAGAGACCCAGTACTTC
.	TRBJ2-4	.	TRBV21-1	CASSEGTERNIQYF	TGTGCCAGCAGCGAGGGGACAGAAAGAAACATTCAGTACTTC
.	TRBJ1-5	.	TRBV18	CASSPSEGSQPQHF	TGTGCCAGCTCACCTTCCGAGGGAAGTCAGCCCCAGCATTTT
.	TRBJ2-7	TRBD1	TRBV4-1	CASSHHGQARTEQYF	TGCGCCAGCAGCCACCACGGACAGGCTAGGACCGAGCAGTACTTC
.	TRBJ1-4	TRBD1	TRBV30	CAWSVRGQGGTRLFF	TGTGCCTGGAGTGTACGTGGACAGGGGGGGACTAGACTGTTTTTT
.	TRBJ2-2	TRBD1	TRBV9	CASSTRRDREPYTGELFF	TGTGCCAGCAGCACTCGCCGGGACAGGGAACCGTACACCGGGGAGCTGTTTTTT
.	TRBJ1-1	TRBD1	TRBV10-3	CAIEQGVSNTEAFF	TGTGCCATCGAACAGGGGGTGTCGAACACTGAAGCTTTCTTT
.	TRBJ1-6	.	TRBV28	CASSLLAGETSPLHF	TGTGCCAGCAGTTTATTAGCAGGGGAGACTTCACCCCTCCACTTT